A selection of T cell receptor beta chains follows, all from one sample in a study of T cells in Graves' hyperthyroidism and ophthalmopathy. TCRdb called the multiplex PCR reads again in MiXCR, with one record for every CDR3 protein. The sample lists about 300,000 distinct CDR3 sequences, roughly 13% occurring once. Sequencing was performed on blood. The receptor source for this set is a woman under 40 with Graves' hyperthyroidism that later progressed to Graves' ophthalmopathy. Both conserved end residues are part of each CDR3. Fields, in order: D gene, clone size, V gene, J gene, CDR3 DNA, CDR3 protein. A D gene is named only where the DNA matches it firmly. Some rows have no size entry. The others give once, few or many, or a class for an expanded clone.

TRBD1	many	TRBV4-3	TRBJ2-7	TGCGCCAGCAGCCCGGACAGGGGGAATCTCTACGAGCAGTACTTC	CASSPDRGNLYEQYF
TRBD2	many	TRBV12-3/TRBV12-4	TRBJ2-1	TGTGCCAGCAGTAGGCGACTAGCGGGTGGCTCAGGTAACAATGAGCAGTTCTTC	CASSRRLAGGSGNNEQFF
TRBD2	many	TRBV20-1	TRBJ2-7	TGCAGTGCTAGAGATCCAGAGCGGGAGGGCCTCCCGGGGGAGCAGTACTTC	CSARDPEREGLPGEQYF
-	many	TRBV24-1	TRBJ2-1	TGTGCCACCAGTGAAACGGCAAGCTCCTACAATGAGCAGTTCTTC	CATSETASSYNEQFF
TRBD1	many	TRBV6-1	TRBJ2-7	TGTGCCACTACCGGGACAGGTTACTACGAGCAGTACTTC	CATTGTGYYEQYF
-	many	TRBV5-1	TRBJ2-7	TGCGCCAGCAGCCCGGGGGTCCTAGCGAGCTCCTACGAGCAGTACTTC	CASSPGVLASSYEQYF
TRBD2	once	TRBV13	TRBJ2-7	TGTGCCAGCAGCGCCCGACTAGCGGGAGGAGACTACGAGCAGTACTTC	CASSARLAGGDYEQYF
-	many	TRBV9	TRBJ2-3	TGTGCCAGCAGCGCTCCCCGGACGTCCCCAGATACGCAGTATTTT	CASSAPRTSPDTQYF
TRBD2	few	TRBV6-1	TRBJ2-2	TGTGCCAGCAGTAAAAATGGGGGACTATCCACCGGGGAGCTGTTTTTT	CASSKNGGLSTGELFF
-	many	TRBV5-1	TRBJ1-1	TGCGCCAGCAGCCCGCAGGGGCAGGGTGGCACTGAAGCTTTCTTT	CASSPQGQGGTEAFF
-	many	TRBV7-3	TRBJ2-1	TGTGCCAGCAGCTCCGAGACTCATAGTGAGCAGTTCTTC	CASSSETHSEQFF
TRBD2	many	TRBV6-1	TRBJ2-7	TGTGCCAGCAGAAGACTAGCGGGAGACGAGCAGTACTTC	CASRRLAGDEQYF
TRBD2	many	TRBV5-1	TRBJ2-3	TGCGCCAGCAGCCCGCTAACTAGCGGGAGCACAGATACGCAGTATTTT	CASSPLTSGSTDTQYF
TRBD1	many	TRBV7-2	TRBJ2-1	TGTGCCAGCAGCACTCGACAGGGGACCTACAATGAGCAGTTCTTC	CASSTRQGTYNEQFF
-	few	TRBV29-1	TRBJ2-7	TGCAGCGTTTCTCGACAGGAACGCTACGAGCAGTACTTC	CSVSRQERYEQYF
-	many	TRBV28	TRBJ1-1	TGTGCCAGCAGTTTTACGGCTACTGAAGCTTTCTTT	CASSFTATEAFF
TRBD1	-	TRBV7-9	TRBJ1-3	TGTGCCAGCAGCCCTCATACGGACAGGGAGGATGGAAACACCATATATTTT	CASSPHTDREDGNTIYF
-	many	TRBV7-2	TRBJ1-3	TGTGCCAGCAGCCGCCCGTTCGACTCTGGAAACACCATATATTTT	CASSRPFDSGNTIYF
-	few	TRBV9	TRBJ1-2	TGTGCCAGCAGGGAAAACTATGGCTACACCTTC	CASRENYGYTF
-	few	TRBV7-7	TRBJ2-7	TGTGCTAGCAGCCCTGGAGGGCAGGGAAGCGAGCAGTACTTC	CASSPGGQGSEQYF
-	many	TRBV28	TRBJ2-7	TGTGCCAGCAGCTTGGCGGGGCCCTACGAGCAGTACTTC	CASSLAGPYEQYF
-	many	TRBV29-1	TRBJ2-7	TGCAGCGTTCGGTCGGAGCCCGGAGTCGGCGAGCAGTACTTC	CSVRSEPGVGEQYF
-	many	TRBV28	TRBJ2-1	TGTGCCAGCAGTCCAGGGGGGACAGTCCTTGAGCAGTTCTTC	CASSPGGTVLEQFF
-	few	TRBV4-3	TRBJ1-5	TGCGCCAGCAGCCAAAGATGGGACGCTAGCAATCAGCCCCAGCATTTT	CASSQRWDASNQPQHF
-	many	TRBV6-1	TRBJ1-1	TGTGCCAGCAGTGATTACAACCTGAACACTGAAGCTTTCTTT	CASSDYNLNTEAFF